Sequencing of this T cell receptor (beta chain) was carried out in a study of cytomegalovirus exposure and HLA in healthy donors. Notes on the study in general: HLA allele associations emerged for 16,951 TCR beta sequences in a later analysis, at 0.05 false discovery rate. Published work reported that the classifier diagnosed cytomegalovirus status with high specificity and sensitivity. Researchers counted around 180 TCR beta chains as cytomegalovirus-associated. Specificity for CMV antigens was confirmed in vitro for a few of the CMV-associated chains.

Concerning this clone itself: Its antigen is unknown.

The PCR used 60 Vbeta and 13 Jbeta primers. TCRdb's copy holds only in-frame clones and misses some; the assay was immunoSEQ multiplex PCR. In the table there are 140,000 to 150,000 clones, over 65% of which are singletons. Germline CDR1 and CDR2: MDHEN and SYDVKM. Trimming stripped 6 bases from V and 4 bases from J, with 15 bases between. The CDR3 extends over 14 amino acids. This chain connects TRBV28 to TRBJ1-1; a possible D gene is TRBD1 (6 bases). The sequenced sample was PBMCs. The origin of this receptor is a female donor in good health and CMV-seronegative. CDR3 in amino acids: CASSLLKGVTEAFF. Written as DNA, the CDR3 is TGTGCCAGCAGCCTCCTGAAGGGGGTCACTGAAGCTTTCTTT.